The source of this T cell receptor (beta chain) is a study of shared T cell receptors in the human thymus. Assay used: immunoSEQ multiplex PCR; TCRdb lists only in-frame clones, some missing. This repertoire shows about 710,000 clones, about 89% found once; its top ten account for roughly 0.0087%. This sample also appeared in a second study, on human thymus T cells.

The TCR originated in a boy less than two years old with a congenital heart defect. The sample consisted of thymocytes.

CDR3: CASSFEFATGDSQPQHF. CDR3 DNA sequence: TGTGCCAGCAGTTTCGAGTTTGCGACAGGGGACTCTCAGCCCCAGCATTTT. The chain recombines TRBV28 with TRBJ1-5, with 8 bases identical to TRBD1. CDR1 is MDHEN and CDR2 is SYDVKM in the germline V gene. This CDR3 contains 17 residues. V dropped 3 bases and J dropped 6; count of bases not matched to a gene: 13.